A selection of T cell receptor beta chains follows, all from one sample in a study of cytomegalovirus exposure and HLA in healthy donors. The data were produced by immunoSEQ multiplex PCR, yet TCRdb's version contains in-frame clones alone and is incomplete. The sample lists 200,000 to 250,000 clones, roughly 91% occurring once. The specimen sequenced was PBMCs. The receptors were gathered from a woman aged 18-29 years in good health and CMV-seronegative. Each CDR3 is given with its conserved first and last residue. Each record gives: V gene, J gene, CDR3 length, CDR3 protein.

v_call: TRBV10-3
j_call: TRBJ2-7
cdr3_length: 12
cdr3_aa: CAISESRGEQYF

v_call: TRBV4-2
j_call: TRBJ1-2
cdr3_length: 15
cdr3_aa: CASSRETGKPYGYTF

v_call: TRBV27
j_call: TRBJ1-5
cdr3_length: 15
cdr3_aa: CASSLSRGSNQPQHF

v_call: TRBV7-9
j_call: TRBJ1-4
cdr3_length: 15
cdr3_aa: CASSLRQGAYEKLFF

v_call: TRBV5-4
j_call: TRBJ2-1
cdr3_length: 14
cdr3_aa: CASSSAGSYNEQFF

v_call: TRBV15
j_call: TRBJ1-2
cdr3_length: 17
cdr3_aa: CATSTDALDGTNYGYTF

v_call: TRBV2
j_call: TRBJ1-2
cdr3_length: 11
cdr3_aa: CASTVYYGYTF

v_call: TRBV10-1
j_call: TRBJ1-5
cdr3_length: 17
cdr3_aa: CASSPAAGGGSNQPQHF

v_call: TRBV5-4
j_call: TRBJ2-7
cdr3_length: 13
cdr3_aa: CASSMGQGAEQYF

v_call: TRBV28
j_call: TRBJ1-5
cdr3_length: 15
cdr3_aa: CASSSTRTGSQPQHF

v_call: TRBV4-3
j_call: TRBJ1-2
cdr3_length: 15
cdr3_aa: CASSHAVLTPGGYTF

v_call: TRBV29-1
j_call: TRBJ2-5
cdr3_length: 14
cdr3_aa: CSVPNYRTQETQYF

v_call: TRBV7-8
j_call: TRBJ2-3
cdr3_length: 17
cdr3_aa: CASSSLGLAGLVNTQYF

v_call: TRBV7-3
j_call: TRBJ2-1
cdr3_length: 16
cdr3_aa: CASSLSIQGRLDEQFF

v_call: TRBV4-3
j_call: TRBJ2-3
cdr3_length: 15
cdr3_aa: CASSHGTGSTDTQYF

v_call: TRBV7-9
j_call: TRBJ1-1
cdr3_length: 14
cdr3_aa: CASSLVAVNTEAFF

v_call: TRBV11-3
j_call: TRBJ2-1
cdr3_length: 14
cdr3_aa: CASSLTSGAGEQFF

v_call: TRBV18
j_call: TRBJ2-7
cdr3_length: 15
cdr3_aa: CASSVSGTGLSEQYF

v_call: TRBV10-3
j_call: NA
cdr3_length: 10
cdr3_aa: CATSNYEQYF

v_call: TRBV27
j_call: NA
cdr3_length: 17
cdr3_aa: CASSSGLLSNVAYEQYF

v_call: TRBV7-9
j_call: TRBJ2-1
cdr3_length: 16
cdr3_aa: CASSLVRTSGANEQFF

v_call: TRBV7-8
j_call: TRBJ2-3
cdr3_length: 19
cdr3_aa: CASSLRPWGLGTSTDTQYF

v_call: TRBV4-2
j_call: TRBJ1-2
cdr3_length: 13
cdr3_aa: CASSQSIRDGYTF

v_call: TRBV11-2
j_call: TRBJ2-1
cdr3_length: 15
cdr3_aa: CASSPPQRGNNEQFF

v_call: TRBV4-1
j_call: TRBJ2-3
cdr3_length: 13
cdr3_aa: CASSGAHTDTQYF

v_call: TRBV4-1
j_call: NA
cdr3_length: 12
cdr3_aa: CASSQIRGEQYF

v_call: TRBV9
j_call: TRBJ2-3
cdr3_length: 15
cdr3_aa: CASSGTGSSTDTQYF

v_call: TRBV7-6
j_call: TRBJ1-1
cdr3_length: 13
cdr3_aa: CASSPTQGTEAFF

v_call: TRBV4-1
j_call: TRBJ1-3
cdr3_length: 20
cdr3_aa: CASSQARQGNFFSSGNTIYF

v_call: TRBV7-2
j_call: TRBJ1-4
cdr3_length: 17
cdr3_aa: CASSFSPLGRSGEKLFF

v_call: TRBV4-1
j_call: TRBJ2-7
cdr3_length: 14
cdr3_aa: CASRRLAGGYEQYF

v_call: TRBV7-9
j_call: TRBJ2-5
cdr3_length: 11
cdr3_aa: CASSQGETQYF

v_call: TRBV5-5
j_call: TRBJ2-5
cdr3_length: 16
cdr3_aa: CASSLVLAGGQETQYF

v_call: TRBV11-3
j_call: TRBJ2-1
cdr3_length: 15
cdr3_aa: CASRLWAESYNEQFF

v_call: TRBV5-4
j_call: TRBJ2-7
cdr3_length: 14
cdr3_aa: CASSSSGIPVEQYF

v_call: TRBV13
j_call: TRBJ2-7
cdr3_length: 12
cdr3_aa: CASSYQGYEQYF

v_call: TRBV18
j_call: TRBJ2-3
cdr3_length: 15
cdr3_aa: CASSQTSASTDTQYF

v_call: TRBV11-2
j_call: TRBJ2-1
cdr3_length: 16
cdr3_aa: CASSLAGRGDYNEQFF

v_call: TRBV27
j_call: TRBJ1-3
cdr3_length: 15
cdr3_aa: CASGLGAASGNTIYF

v_call: TRBV2
j_call: TRBJ1-2
cdr3_length: 16
cdr3_aa: CASSANLPGSNYGYTF

v_call: TRBV7-2
j_call: TRBJ1-4
cdr3_length: 14
cdr3_aa: CASSFGQGNEKLFF

v_call: TRBV28
j_call: TRBJ2-1
cdr3_length: 16
cdr3_aa: CASRDLGTSGRGEQFF

v_call: TRBV5-5
j_call: TRBJ1-1
cdr3_length: 14
cdr3_aa: CASSLVPGNTEAFF

v_call: TRBV4-1
j_call: TRBJ2-7
cdr3_length: 12
cdr3_aa: CASSQPSYEQYF

v_call: TRBV11-3
j_call: TRBJ2-7
cdr3_length: 14
cdr3_aa: CASSLADWAYEQYF

v_call: TRBV7-9
j_call: TRBJ1-6
cdr3_length: 17
cdr3_aa: CASSSNRGSSYNSPLHF

v_call: TRBV5-1
j_call: TRBJ2-3
cdr3_length: 14
cdr3_aa: CASSVTGVTDTQYF

v_call: TRBV6-5
j_call: TRBJ1-1
cdr3_length: 16
cdr3_aa: CASSYGGQRMNTEAFF

v_call: TRBV7-2
j_call: TRBJ1-1
cdr3_length: 13
cdr3_aa: CASNLGPNTEAFF

v_call: TRBV6-1
j_call: TRBJ2-7
cdr3_length: 14
cdr3_aa: CASSWGWQGSEQYF

v_call: TRBV11-3
j_call: TRBJ2-7
cdr3_length: 16
cdr3_aa: CASSLNSGSRSYEQYF

v_call: TRBV13
j_call: TRBJ2-1
cdr3_length: 16
cdr3_aa: CASSTSGQSAYNEQFF

v_call: TRBV6-5
j_call: TRBJ1-2
cdr3_length: 13
cdr3_aa: CASSQTWAGGYTF

v_call: TRBV4-2
j_call: TRBJ2-7
cdr3_length: 16
cdr3_aa: CASSHAGTRFSYEQYF

v_call: TRBV28
j_call: TRBJ2-7
cdr3_length: 14
cdr3_aa: CASSRRRGTYEQYF

v_call: TRBV5-1
j_call: TRBJ2-3
cdr3_length: 16
cdr3_aa: CASSFITSGSTDTQYF

v_call: TRBV11-2
j_call: TRBJ2-7
cdr3_length: 15
cdr3_aa: CASSHIMGTAYEQYF

v_call: TRBV4-1
j_call: TRBJ1-1
cdr3_length: 15
cdr3_aa: CASRPFTGVGTEAFF

v_call: TRBV4-3
j_call: TRBJ2-7
cdr3_length: 15
cdr3_aa: CASSQGPDRAYEQYF